This T cell receptor beta chain was documented in a study of blood T cell repertoires in COVID-19. In the study overall: PBMCs, B-cell-depleted T cells, or T cells provided the cDNA or gDNA that made up the material.

Germline CDR1 reads MNHEY; CDR2 reads SVGAGI. V lost 8 bases, J lost 6 bases, and 14 bases lay in between. The CDR3 is made up of 12 amino acids. Produced via immunoSEQ multiplex PCR; TCRdb's table is partial and in-frame only. This repertoire shows 200,000 or so clones, around nine tenths found once; its top ten account for roughly a sixth. The sequence was collected from a man aged 45-65 years with COVID-19, enrolled during active disease. The chain combines TRBV6-5 with TRBJ2-7; weak D call: TRBD1 (6 bases). Sequenced: peripheral blood. The CDR3: CASRDNPPEQYF. The DNA of the CDR3 is TGTGCCAGCCGGGACAATCCTCCCGAGCAGTACTTC.